This T cell receptor beta chain originates from a study of blood T cell repertoires in COVID-19. As for the study in general: T cells, B-cell-depleted T cells, or PBMCs provided the cDNA or gDNA that served as material.

The CDR3 has 14 residues. Germline CDR1 and CDR2: MNHEY and SVGEGT. The V end lost 5 bases, the J end lost 4 bases, and 14 bases lay between the germline ends. Authors' analysis steps: For nucleated cells, counts were estimated from reference gene primer amplification. Assay: immunoSEQ multiplex PCR; the TCRdb copy retains only in-frame clones and omits some. The V and J calls and clone size are taken from that table; D and trimming were inferred from the DNA. The sample holds about 150,000 clones, roughly 84% seen once. Participant ages covered about 18 to 100 years across 24 US areas. Those designated as exposed participants met a COVID-19 case within 2 weeks before study entry.

The source of this sequence is a man aged 65 to 85 who had been exposed to COVID-19. The V and J genes are TRBV6-2 or TRBV6-3 and TRBJ1-1; a possible D gene is TRBD1 (6 bases). What was sequenced was PBMCs or T cells enriched from blood (not recorded which). CDR3 bases: TGTGCCAGCAGTCTACAGGGTGAGGTCACTGAAGCTTTCTTT. Amino acid sequence: CASSLQGEVTEAFF.